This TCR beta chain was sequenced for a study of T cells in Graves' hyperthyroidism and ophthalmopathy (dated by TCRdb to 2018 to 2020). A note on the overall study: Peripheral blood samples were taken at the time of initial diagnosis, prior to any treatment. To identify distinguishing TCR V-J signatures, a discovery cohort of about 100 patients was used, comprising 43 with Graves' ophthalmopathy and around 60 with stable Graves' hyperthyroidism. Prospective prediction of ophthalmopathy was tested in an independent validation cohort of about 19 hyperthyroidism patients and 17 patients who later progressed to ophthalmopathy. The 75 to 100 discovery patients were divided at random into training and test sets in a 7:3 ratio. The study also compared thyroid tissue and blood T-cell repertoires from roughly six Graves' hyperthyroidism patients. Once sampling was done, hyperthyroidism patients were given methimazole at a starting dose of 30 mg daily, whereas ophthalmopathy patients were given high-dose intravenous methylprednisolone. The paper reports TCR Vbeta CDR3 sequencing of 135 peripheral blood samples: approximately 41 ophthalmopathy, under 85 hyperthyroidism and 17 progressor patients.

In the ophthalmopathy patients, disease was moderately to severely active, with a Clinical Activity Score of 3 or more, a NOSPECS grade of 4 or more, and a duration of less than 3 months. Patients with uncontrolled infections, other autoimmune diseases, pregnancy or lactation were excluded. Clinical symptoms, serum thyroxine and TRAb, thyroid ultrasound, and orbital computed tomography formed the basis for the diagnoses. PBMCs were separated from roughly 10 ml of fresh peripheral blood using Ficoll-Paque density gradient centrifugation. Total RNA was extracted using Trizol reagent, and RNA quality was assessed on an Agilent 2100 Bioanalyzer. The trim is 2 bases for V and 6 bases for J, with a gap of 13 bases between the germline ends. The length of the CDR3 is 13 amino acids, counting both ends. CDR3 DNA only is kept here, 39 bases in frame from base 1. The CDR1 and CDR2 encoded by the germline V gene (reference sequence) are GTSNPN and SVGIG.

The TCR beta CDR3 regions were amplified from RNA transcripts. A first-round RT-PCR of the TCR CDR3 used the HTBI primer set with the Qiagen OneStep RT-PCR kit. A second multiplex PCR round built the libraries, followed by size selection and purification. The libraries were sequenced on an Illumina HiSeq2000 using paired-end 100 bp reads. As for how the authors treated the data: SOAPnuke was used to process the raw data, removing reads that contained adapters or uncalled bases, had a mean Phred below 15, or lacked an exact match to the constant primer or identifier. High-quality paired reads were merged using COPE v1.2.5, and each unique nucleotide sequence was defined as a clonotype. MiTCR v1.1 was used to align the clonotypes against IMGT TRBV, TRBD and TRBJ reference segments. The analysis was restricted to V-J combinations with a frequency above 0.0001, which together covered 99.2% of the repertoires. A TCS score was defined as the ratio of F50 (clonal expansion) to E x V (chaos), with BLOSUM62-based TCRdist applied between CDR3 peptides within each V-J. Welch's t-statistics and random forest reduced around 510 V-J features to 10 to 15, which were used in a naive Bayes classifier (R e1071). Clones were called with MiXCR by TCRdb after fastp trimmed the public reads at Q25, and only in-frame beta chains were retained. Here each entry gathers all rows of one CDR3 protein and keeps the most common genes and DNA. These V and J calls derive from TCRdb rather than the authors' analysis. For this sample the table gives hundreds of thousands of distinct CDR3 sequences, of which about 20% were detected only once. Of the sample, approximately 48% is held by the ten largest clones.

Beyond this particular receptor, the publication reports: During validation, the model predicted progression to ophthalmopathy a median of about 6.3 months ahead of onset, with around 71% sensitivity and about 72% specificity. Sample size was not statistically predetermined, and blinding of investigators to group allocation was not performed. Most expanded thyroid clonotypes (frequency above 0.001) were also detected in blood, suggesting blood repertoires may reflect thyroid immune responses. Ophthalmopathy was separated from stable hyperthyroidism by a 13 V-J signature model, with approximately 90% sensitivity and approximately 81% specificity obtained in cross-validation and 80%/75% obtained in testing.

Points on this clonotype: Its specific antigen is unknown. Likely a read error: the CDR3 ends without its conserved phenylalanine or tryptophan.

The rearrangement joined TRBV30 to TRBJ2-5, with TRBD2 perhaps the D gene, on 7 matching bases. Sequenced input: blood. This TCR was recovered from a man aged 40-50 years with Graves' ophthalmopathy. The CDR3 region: CAWSRGGPQTQYL. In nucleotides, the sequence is TGTGCCTGGAGTAGGGGGGGGCCACAGACCCAGTACTTG.